This T cell receptor beta chain was sequenced in a study of cytomegalovirus exposure and HLA in healthy donors (dated by TCRdb to 2016 to 2017). With regard to the full study: According to an earlier analysis of 550 to 750 of the donors, 200 million or so T cells yielded 90 million to 140 million unique TCR beta sequences and approximately 300 Gb of sequence data. Donor age, sex, ethnicity and CMV serostatus were compiled alongside the repertoire data. Rather than drawing on any new phenotypic data, the later analysis identified candidate immune exposures from TCR beta sequences and the way those sequences occurred across donors. Besides the first cohort of under 700 subjects, a separate validation cohort made up of 120 different subjects was used. The aim of the study was to test whether cataloging public T cell receptors could identify signatures of past pathogen exposure. The T cell repertoires of 666 subjects were profiled by immunosequencing and related to cytomegalovirus serostatus. About 280 gigabases of sequencing data and approximately 91 million unique TCR sequences made up an early release that covered about 640 HLA-typed donors. To decide whether each TCR beta V gene segment behaved as functional or pseudogenic, an earlier analysis of nearly 600 of the donors relied on high-throughput TCR beta sequencing. Because of strong linkage in the cohort, roughly five DR-DQ haplotypes were treated as single units for association and clustering. HLA typing covered class I and class II loci at four-digit resolution. A later analysis re-examined previously published TCR beta repertoires from more than 600 donors and added high-resolution HLA genotyping to investigate patterns of TCR occurrence. In a later genetic analysis, genome-wide SNP genotypes for about three fifths of the roughly 670 donors were used, and that subset was treated as a discovery cohort. Typing coverage varied by locus: roughly 620-640 donors for A, B, C, DRB1 and DQB1; approximately 500 for DQA1; more than 600 for DPA1; 450 to 480 for DPB1. To predict cytomegalovirus infection status, the study brought together high-throughput TCR immunosequencing, statistical association of individual TCRs with disease status, and machine learning. Every repertoire in the discovery cohort had been generated on one and the same sequencing platform. Across under 500 genotyped donors of the cohort, an average of roughly 230,000 unique TCR beta nucleotide sequences per donor were sequenced, and roughly 20% of those sequences were non-productive. Of the 398 genotyped donors, around 81% fell in the genetic ancestry cluster associated with self-reported Caucasian donors. What the research found in general, with its limitations: Because the 87-base-pair reads could not distinguish some IMGT-functional V segments, including TRBV6-2 and TRBV6-3, those segments were excluded. In a later analysis, most CMV-associated TCR beta chains were found to appear HLA-restricted, with HLA associations seemingly driven largely by CMV exposure. In a later analysis, HLA-associated TCR beta chains showed more clonal expansion and lower generation probabilities than non-associated chains that were equally common. When HLA alleles, especially DR and DQ, strongly co-occurred, attributing TCR associations to individual alleles was difficult. Across donors, most TCR sequences were observed very rarely, whereas some public TCRs were present in many individuals. It was suggested by the authors that the approach could potentially be generalized to other disease states and immunological phenotypes. In both the original and validation cohorts, the classifier was reported to diagnose cytomegalovirus status with high specificity and sensitivity. Broadly in line with IMGT annotations, most TCR beta V segments showed up in productive rearrangements about 87% or about 30% of the time in an earlier analysis of approximately 600 of the donors. The sequencing pipeline was judged likely to have produced a cluster of highly shared sequence variants as a technical artifact. An association between a missense DCLRE1C variant and V-gene and J-gene trimming of TCR beta chains was found in a later genetic analysis and replicated in an independent cohort. The only immune exposure information available for the cohort was CMV serostatus. A later analysis associated 15,000 to 20,000 TCR beta sequences with specific HLA alleles at a false discovery rate of 0.05. Roughly uniform sequencing depth across donors was assumed in presence/absence analyses, although this assumption may not hold. A further reported finding was that TCR beta sequences accurately predicted the HLA-A and HLA-B alleles for most subjects in the first cohort. A few of the identified cytomegalovirus-associated TCR beta chains were confirmed in vitro to be specific for cytomegalovirus antigens. Approximately 18 rarely observed V segments, including chromosome 9 orphons, were excluded from the earlier analysis of several hundred of the donors because counts were too low. The study listed 164 TCR beta chains as associated with cytomegalovirus. Compared with the roughly 700-donor mean, donors in an Asian-associated ancestry cluster had fewer N-insertions in productive TCRs, according to a later genetic analysis. Because HLA typing was missing for some donors at each locus, association tests included only the typed subset. According to a later analysis, TCR association rates differed among HLA loci, with DRB1 alleles showing the most associated TCRs and HLA-C alleles showing the fewest. In a later analysis, several top co-occurrence clusters were reported to appear linked to parvovirus B19, influenza, CMV and Epstein-Barr virus. Linkage disequilibrium might explain the correlated functional status among segregating V segments, but an unknown experimental factor could not be ruled out. In this cohort, only TCR beta chains were sequenced, and detectable features were limited by the absence of alpha or paired-chain data.

In the case of this clone: Its binding antigen is unknown. Per-base qualities were not stored, and no clone one base away is much larger.

Libraries were prepared through the immunoSEQ multiplex PCR assay. For the multiplex PCR, a mixture combining 60 forward primers for TCR Vbeta segments and 13 reverse primers for TCR Jbeta segments was used. A multiplex PCR assay on genomic DNA amplified the CDR3 region of rearranged TCR beta genes. The Illumina HiSeq System was used to sequence the amplified TCR beta libraries as 87-base-pair reads. The study's processing was this. A later analysis tallied 75 million to 95 million unique TCR beta chains across the 666 repertoires, and about 10 million of those chains were shared by two or more donors. A nearest-neighbor algorithm error-corrected the raw reads and collapsed the reads into unique sequences, merging closely related sequences to remove PCR and sequencing errors. To assign V, D and J gene segments, CDR3 sequences were aligned to IMGT reference sequences. For a sequence to be retained, a match of at least six nucleotides to both a V gene segment and a J gene segment was required. A rearrangement counted as productive if the CDR3 had no stop codons and remained in frame with V and J, and every other rearrangement counted as non-productive. CDR3 was defined by IMGT convention, running from the second conserved V-encoded cysteine to the conserved J-encoded phenylalanine. Sequences without an unambiguous match to a single V gene segment were excluded from the earlier analysis of 450 to 650 of the donors. An earlier analysis of 587 of the donors classified V segments as functional when productive rearrangements were above 56.7% and as segregating when the standard deviation between donors was above 5%. A statistical classification framework was built to diagnose cytomegalovirus status from the catalog of TCR beta chain sequences. V and J gene assignment, in a later analysis, came from comparing TCR nucleotide sequences with IMGT/GENE-DB human TR gene sequences. In a later analysis, CDR3 sequences and most-parsimonious VDJ recombination scenarios were assigned using the TCRdist pipeline. A later analysis defined each TCR beta chain by its CDR3 amino acid sequence plus V-gene family, and excluded reads lacking a unique V-gene family. As a way to deal with suspected cross-contamination and a sequencing artifact, a later analysis dropped hundreds of nucleotide sequences that were highly shared and had low generation probability. A later analysis calculated a clonal expansion index for each public chain from normalized within-repertoire ranks of inferred template counts. Generation probabilities in a later analysis came from a VDJ recombination model fitted to out-of-frame rearrangements, and those results were checked against IGoR. A later analysis scored TCR-TCR, TCR-HLA and TCR-CMV co-occurrence with hypergeometric tests, applying a repertoire-size bias correction to TCR pairs. In a later analysis, false discovery rates were estimated by permuting HLA or CMV assignments 20 times. A later analysis grouped co-occurring TCRs with DBSCAN, adding TCRdist sequence similarity when clustering within HLA-allele-positive subsets. Repertoires with fewer than 30,000 or more than 120,000 public chains, plus five repertoires with anomalous nucleotide sharing, were excluded from co-occurrence clustering. In TCRdb, the immuneACCESS table is reduced to in-frame sequences with V and J assigned. These tables do not hold every clone; where another copy was compared, an unresolved V gene accounts for under half, and the others remain unexplained. V and J calls and clone size come straight from that table; D and trimming were deduced from the DNA. Across this sample there are roughly 120,000 clones, with 73% seen only once. The top ten hold around 4.8% of the sample.

The CDR3, cysteine through phenylalanine, is 14 amino acids long. The only DNA kept is the CDR3, 42 bases in frame from the first base. CDR1 and CDR2 (SGHVS, FNYEAQ) derive from the germline V gene. At the junction V is shortened by 3 bases and J by 3 bases, with 8 bases in between. The cohort consisted of more than 650 healthy bone marrow donors. All cohort members were sampled while nominally healthy, although unrecorded immune exposures were likely present. The donor was CMV seropositive and belonged to the group of 250 to 300 seropositive cohort members. A peripheral blood sample was provided by each donor, and peripheral blood mononuclear cells were used for TCR beta sequencing. The Qiagen DNeasy Blood Extraction Kit was used to extract genomic DNA from the blood cell samples.

This sequence originates from a man aged 55 to 70 in good health and CMV-seropositive. The chain is encoded by TRBV7-6 joined to TRBJ2-2; the D gene cannot be resolved reliably. Sequencing was carried out using PBMCs. Here is the DNA: TGTGCCAGCAGCTTGGGCACAGACACCGGGGAGCTGTTTTTT. It codes for CASSLGTDTGELFF.